The 11 T cell receptor beta chains presented below share a single source sample, sequenced in a study of cytotoxic CD8 clonotypes in ibrutinib-treated CLL. Data came from immunoSEQ multiplex PCR; TCRdb stores just in-frame clones and leaves some out. The sample lists about 200,000 clones, 79% occurring once. The specimen comprised PBMCs, sampled after 12 months of ibrutinib treatment. The receptors come from a human donor with chronic lymphocytic leukemia.

The chain has TRBV7-9 and TRBJ1-1; D possibly corresponds to TRBD1 (6 bases). Trimming stripped 5 bases from V and 0 bases from J, with 10 bases between. The CDR3 totals 14 residues. CDR1 is SEHNR, CDR2 FQNEAQ, per germline (reference sequence). The CDR3 protein is CASSLGQMNTEAFF. The CDR3 DNA reads as TGTGCCAGCAGCCTTGGACAGATGAACACTGAAGCTTTCTTT.

This clone was picked up one time. The chain is built from TRBV25-1 and TRBJ2-3; D remains unclear. The ends were cut back, 4 bases at V and 0 bases at J, with 8 bases in the middle. CDR1 is MGHDK and CDR2 is SYGVNS in the germline V gene. This CDR3 is 14 amino acids long. CDR3 coding DNA: TGTGCCAGCAGTGGGTTTGGTAGCACAGATACGCAGTATTTT. Amino acid sequence: CASSGFGSTDTQYF.

The genes are TRBV7-2 and TRBJ2-7, with D uncertain. Trimming stripped 0 bases from V and 5 bases from J, with 11 bases between. Per the germline V gene, CDR1 is SGHTA and CDR2 is FQGNSA. This CDR3 region has 14 residues. The CDR3 loop reads CASSLARGRDEQYF. DNA for the CDR3: TGTGCCAGCAGCTTAGCTAGAGGTAGGGACGAGCAGTACTTC. Based on the CDR3 plus reference TRBV7-2 and TRBJ2-7, the full variable domain is GAGVSQSPSNKVTEKGKDVELRCDPISGHTALYWYRQSLGQGLEFLIYFQGNSAPDKSGLPSDRFSAERTGGSVSTLTIQRTQQEDSAVYLCASSLARGRDEQYFGPGTRLTVT.

This sequence joins TRBV2 and TRBJ2-3; D is undetermined. Germline lookup yields CDR1 SNHLY and CDR2 FYNNEI. This CDR3 is built from 13 residues. Trimming pared 6 bases from V and 0 bases from J, leaving 7 bases between. CDR3 residues: CASRGISTDTQYF. For the CDR3, the DNA is TGTGCCAGCAGAGGAATTAGCACAGATACGCAGTATTTT.

This chain links TRBV29-1 with TRBJ2-5; possibly TRBD1 or TRBD2 for D (5 bases each). Per the germline V gene, CDR1 is SQVTM and CDR2 is ANQGSEA. Trimming cost V 3 bases and J 0 bases, with 8 bases left between them. There are 13 residues in the CDR3. As DNA, the CDR3 is TGCAGCGTTGACTGGGGGAACCAAGAGACCCAGTACTTC. Its protein is CSVDWGNQETQYF.

This clone was found once. This chain joins TRBV9 and TRBJ1-1; D not certain. This CDR3 spans 13 amino acids. Trimming removed 4 bases from V and 1 base from J, with 8 bases in between. Germline lookup yields CDR1 SGDLS and CDR2 YYNGEE. CDR3 sequence (DNA): TGTGCCAGCAGCTCGAGTACGAACACTGAAGCTTTCTTT. Protein product: CASSSSTNTEAFF.

The chain links TRBV13 to TRBJ2-6, with unresolved D. V lost 1 base, J lost 0 bases, and 4 bases lay in between. Germline loops: CDR1 PRHDT, CDR2 FYEKMQ (reference sequence). This CDR3 comprises 15 residues. CDR3 region: CASSLEASGANVLTF. The CDR3 coding sequence is TGTGCCAGCAGCTTAGAGGCCTCTGGGGCCAACGTCCTGACTTTC.

In this sample, this clone turned up a few times. The chain joins TRBV2 to TRBJ2-7; possibly TRBD2 for D (6 bases). CDR3 length equals 13 residues. From germline, CDR1 is SNHLY and CDR2 FYNNEI. The V end lost 6 bases, the J end lost 7 bases, and 16 bases lay between the germline ends. This CDR3 is CASSGDRGGEQYF. CDR3 DNA: TGTGCCAGCAGCGGAGACAGAGGAGGGGAGCAGTACTTC.

The rearrangement uses TRBV28 and TRBJ2-3, with D hard to call. V shed 6 bases and J shed 4 bases, with 11 bases lying between them. CDR1 is MDHEN, CDR2 SYDVKM, per germline. The CDR3 has 13 amino acids. CDR3 region: CASSKRRPDTQYF. CDR3 nucleotide sequence: TGTGCCAGCAGCAAGAGACGGCCAGATACGCAGTATTTT.

The chain has TRBV5-6 and TRBJ1-2, with D unclear. Germline V CDR1 and CDR2: SGHDT, YYEEEE. This CDR3 is built from 15 residues. The ends were cut back, 1 base at V and 0 bases at J, with 10 bases in the middle. CDR3 loop: CASSLFGVANYGYTF. CDR3 sequence (DNA): TGTGCCAGCAGCTTGTTTGGGGTTGCTAACTATGGCTACACCTTC.

DNA for the CDR3: TGTGCCATCTCCAGGGGAACCTACGAGCAGTACTTC. Its protein product is CAISRGTYEQYF. The chain couples TRBV10-3 to TRBJ2-7; D might be TRBD1 (6 bases). Germline CDR1 is ENHRY and CDR2 is SYGVKD. Trimming cost V 8 bases and J 2 bases, with 10 bases left between them. The CDR3 has 12 amino acids.